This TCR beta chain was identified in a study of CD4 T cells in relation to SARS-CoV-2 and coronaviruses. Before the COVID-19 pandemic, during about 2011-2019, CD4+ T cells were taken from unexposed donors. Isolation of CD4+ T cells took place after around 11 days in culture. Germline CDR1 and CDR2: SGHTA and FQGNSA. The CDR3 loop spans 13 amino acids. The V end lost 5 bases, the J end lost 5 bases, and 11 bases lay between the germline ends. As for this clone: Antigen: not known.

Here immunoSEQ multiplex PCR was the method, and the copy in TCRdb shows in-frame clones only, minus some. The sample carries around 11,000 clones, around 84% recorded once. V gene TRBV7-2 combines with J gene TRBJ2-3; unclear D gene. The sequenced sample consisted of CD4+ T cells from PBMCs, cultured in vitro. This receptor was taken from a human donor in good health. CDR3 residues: CASSPFVRDTQYF. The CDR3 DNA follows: TGTGCCAGCAGCCCGTTTGTGAGAGATACGCAGTATTTT.